Included here is one TCR beta chain sequence, with context. What it binds is not known. This specimen belongs to a study of beta chain features in type 1 diabetes. Investigators reverse transcribed all isolated RNA, so they sequenced expressed TCRB transcripts. The data were produced by immunoSEQ multiplex PCR, yet TCRdb's version contains in-frame clones alone and is incomplete. The sample gives 600,000 to 700,000 clones, roughly 12% of which show up once; more than 0.095% is in the top ten. CDR1 is MDHEN, CDR2 SYDVKM, per germline. CDR3 length: 16 amino acids. Trimming shortened V by 8 bases and J by 0 bases, and 17 bases separated the two germline ends. Study results and caveats: There was a moderate but significant shortening of TCRB CDR3s in all four CD4+ subsets of Type 1 diabetes patients. TCRB repertoires of naive, central memory and Treg cells appeared more similar among patients than among healthy donors.

The TCR comes from a man aged 25 to 40 with type 1 diabetes. The J gene is TRBJ1-3, the V gene TRBV28, with a possible D match to TRBD1 (6 bases). Sequencing used naive CD4+ T cells from blood. CDR3 protein: CASGERQVISGNTIYF. The CDR3 DNA follows: TGTGCCAGCGGAGAACGACAGGTTATCTCTGGAAACACCATATATTTT.